This entry lists 2 T cell receptor beta chains sequenced from one sample in a study of graft-versus-host responses after intestinal transplantation. The starting material, graft tissue, was processed to release intraepithelial and lamina propria lymphocytes. Generated by immunoSEQ multiplex PCR, the TCRdb table keeps only in-frame clones and is missing some. This table holds 15,000 to 25,000 clones, roughly three quarters found once. This sample comprised ileum tissue, obtained roughly 21 days after intestinal transplant. Every receptor here comes from a human patient who received an intestinal transplant, so some T cells may come from the graft donor.

The chain has TRBV6-1 and TRBJ1-4; TRBD1 matches 7 bases. Unmatched junction bases numbered 18, after V lost 3 bases and J lost 2 bases. The CDR3 has 20 amino acids. Germline V gives CDR1 MNHNS, CDR2 SASEGT. The CDR3 coding sequence is TGTGCCAGCAGTGATTATAAAGACAGGGAGGTTGTTATCACTAATGAAAAACTGTTTTTT. Translating gives CASSDYKDREVVITNEKLFF.

The V and J genes are TRBV7-9 and TRBJ2-7; D call uncertain. V was clipped by 2 bases and J by 2 bases, with 13 bases between them. Germline CDR1 reads SEHNR; CDR2 reads FQNEAQ (reference sequence). This CDR3 contains 15 residues. CDR3 amino acids: CASSLFSATPYEQYF. In DNA form, the CDR3 reads TGTGCCAGCAGCTTATTCAGCGCGACTCCCTACGAGCAGTACTTC.